What follows are 17 T cell receptor beta chains derived from one specimen sequenced in a study of healthy donors' naive CD4 and CD8 T cells. A linear amplification protocol produced the TCR libraries from 500 ng of total RNA. Using its own MiXCR run on the reads, TCRdb lists one record per CDR3 protein. The table has about 200,000 distinct CDR3 sequences, around 74% seen once; the top ten hold about 2.4%. Sequencing input: naive CD4+ and CD8+ T cells sorted from blood, pooled from several donors. The receptor set was obtained from a pool of human donors in good health; the sample pools cells from several healthy donors.

Only a few counts were recorded for this clonotype. The chain is built from TRBV19 and TRBJ1-1; 7 bases are a match to TRBD1. This CDR3 spans 14 amino acids. J lost 1 base, V lost 7 bases, and 6 bases had no gene match. Germline V gene lookup returns CDR1 LNHDA and CDR2 SQIVND (reference sequence). The CDR3 spells CASTETGSNTEAFF. CDR3 in DNA: TGTGCCAGTACCGAGACAGGGTCGAACACTGAAGCTTTCTTT. The whole variable domain, filled in from reference TRBV19 and TRBJ1-1, reads DGGITQSPKYLFRKEGQNVTLSCEQNLNHDAMYWYRQDPGQGLRLIYYSQIVNDFQKGDIAEGYSVSREKKESFPLTVTSAQKNPTAFYLCASTETGSNTEAFFGQGTRLTVV.

About this clonotype: One junction end does not reproduce the germline sequence, and a read error may be involved. The J gene is TRBJ1-2, the V gene TRBV4-1; D perhaps matches TRBD1 (6 bases). Germline loops: CDR1 MGHRA, CDR2 YSYEKL. The CDR3 consists of 15 residues. The chain's CDR3 is CAGSQEDSQYYGYTF. Here the CDR3 DNA reads TGCGCCGGCAGCCAAGAGGACAGCCAGTACTATGGCTACACCTTC.

The J gene is TRBJ2-5, the V gene TRBV12-5; 11 bases fit TRBD2. In germline, CDR1 is LGHNT, CDR2 FRNRAP. This CDR3 spans 18 amino acids. Losses at the gene ends were 1 base for V and 2 bases for J; bases not matched to a gene: 9. As DNA, the CDR3 is TGTGCTAGTGGTTTGGCCGCGGGACTAGCGGTCCCTCAAGAGACCCAGTACTTC. Protein sequence: CASGLAAGLAVPQETQYF.

This clonotype has just one count. The V call is TRBV5-1, the J call TRBJ2-3; D gene unclear. This CDR3 has 14 amino acids. Deletions cut 6 bases from V and 0 bases from J, with 11 bases between. Germline CDR1 SGHRS, CDR2 YFSETQ. Here the CDR3 reads CASTLLESTDTQYF. CDR3 sequence (DNA): TGCGCCAGCACCCTCCTGGAAAGCACAGATACGCAGTATTTT.

The chain carries TRBV12-3 or TRBV12-4 and TRBJ2-1; 12 bases are a match to TRBD2. The CDR3 covers 15 residues. J lost 4 bases, V lost 5 bases, and 3 bases had no gene match. The CDR3 bases are TGTGCCAGCAGTGAACTAGCGGGGGGTTACAATGAGCAGTTCTTC. Translating gives CASSELAGGYNEQFF.

The gene calls are TRBV6-2 or TRBV6-3 and TRBJ2-1; D call uncertain. CDR1 is MNHEY, CDR2 SVGEGT, per germline. The CDR3 is 15 residues long. V lost 1 base and J 1 base, leaving 8 bases between the germline ends. The CDR3 protein is CASSYWGRSYNEQFF. In DNA form, the CDR3 reads TGTGCCAGCAGTTACTGGGGAAGATCCTACAATGAGCAGTTCTTC.

This chain uses TRBV29-1 with TRBJ1-1, with a tentative D call TRBD1 (6 bases). The CDR3 covers 12 residues. The germline CDR1 and CDR2 sequences are SQVTM and ANQGSEA. V was trimmed by 4 bases and J by 1 base, leaving 7 bases between them. For the CDR3, the DNA is TGCAGCGTTGCCAGGGGGAACACTGAAGCTTTCTTT. Amino acid sequence: CSVARGNTEAFF.

V is TRBV28 and J is TRBJ2-3; D possibly corresponds to TRBD2 (6 bases). V lost 2 bases to trimming and J lost 1 base, with 19 bases between them. Germline V gene data show CDR1 as MDHEN and CDR2 as SYDVKM. The CDR3 has 18 residues. This CDR3 is CASSLTSLAKPRTDTQYF. CDR3 in DNA: TGTGCCAGCAGTTTAACTAGCTTGGCTAAACCACGCACAGATACGCAGTATTTT.

A few counts support this clonotype. The genes are TRBV6-6 and TRBJ1-1; maybe TRBD1 (6 bases). With 7 bases removed from V and 5 bases from J, the gap between germline ends came to 20 bases. The CDR3 contains 15 residues. The germline V gene has CDR1 MNHNY and CDR2 SVGAGI (reference sequence). The CDR3: CASTGGPTGKTEAFF. In DNA, the CDR3 is TGTGCCAGCACTGGGGGCCCTACAGGGAAAACTGAAGCTTTCTTT.

The chain joins TRBV29-1 to TRBJ2-7, with 7 bases aligning to TRBD2. The CDR3 has 12 amino acids. Losses at the gene ends were 4 bases for V and 4 bases for J; bases not matched to a gene: 4. The germline V gene has CDR1 SQVTM and CDR2 ANQGSEA. The DNA for the CDR3 is TGCAGCGTTGGGACTAGTAGGTACGAGCAGTACTTC. The encoded protein is CSVGTSRYEQYF.

This chain links TRBV30 with TRBJ2-7, with 7 bases identical to TRBD1. The CDR3 contains 13 residues. CDR1 is GTSNPN and CDR2 is SVGIG in the germline V gene (reference sequence). V shed 1 base, J shed 3 bases, and the junction held 3 bases outside the gene matches. CDR3 coding DNA: TGTGCCTGGAGTGATGACAGGGACTACGAGCAGTACTTC. Amino acid sequence: CAWSDDRDYEQYF.

This chain joins TRBV19 and TRBJ2-2; TRBD2 aligns across 7 bases. Germline V gene lookup returns CDR1 LNHDA and CDR2 SQIVND (reference sequence). There are 16 residues in the CDR3. After removal of 4 bases from V and 0 bases from J, the junction contained 5 bases not matched to a gene. CDR3 region: CASSTLAPANTGELFF. The DNA of the CDR3 is TGTGCCAGTAGTACACTAGCGCCTGCGAACACCGGGGAGCTGTTTTTT.

V usage is TRBV6-5 and J usage is TRBJ1-1; D not resolved. This CDR3 has 12 amino acids. With 6 bases removed from V and 4 bases from J, the gap between germline ends came to 9 bases. CDR1 is MNHEY, CDR2 SVGAGI, per germline. In DNA, the CDR3 is TGTGCCAGCAGGGCTGGCAGCACTGAAGCTTTCTTT. Its protein is CASRAGSTEAFF.

The rearrangement links TRBV6-2 or TRBV6-3 to TRBJ2-1; D is ambiguous. The germline V gene encodes CDR1 MNHEY and CDR2 SVGEGT. V was trimmed by 7 bases and J by 0 bases, leaving 7 bases between them. The CDR3 sequence is 13 residues long. The CDR3, as DNA: TGTGCCAGCACTTCGGACTCCTACAATGAGCAGTTCTTC. It encodes CASTSDSYNEQFF.

The genes are TRBV6-2 or TRBV6-3 and TRBJ2-5; D is uncertain. V lost 0 bases to trimming and J lost 7 bases, with 12 bases between them. The CDR3 is 14 residues long. CDR1 is MNHEY and CDR2 is SVGEGT in the germline V gene. CDR3 protein: CASSYSPFPGTQYF. In nucleotides, the CDR3 is TGTGCCAGCAGTTACTCGCCGTTCCCGGGGACCCAGTACTTC.

In its sample, this clonotype was seen once. This sequence joins TRBV7-9 and TRBJ2-7; no clear D. Germline CDR1 is SEHNR and CDR2 is FQNEAQ (reference sequence). The CDR3 sequence is 14 residues long. The V and J ends lost 2 bases and 2 bases respectively, with 10 bases between them. The CDR3 region is CASSLPASPYEQYF. In DNA, the CDR3 is TGTGCCAGCAGCTTACCGGCATCCCCCTACGAGCAGTACTTC.

V is TRBV6-2 or TRBV6-3 and J is TRBJ2-3, with 10 bases lining up with TRBD2. The CDR3 has 15 amino acids. The V and J ends lost 6 bases and 4 bases, in that order; junction bases with no gene match: 7. Germline V gene sequence: CDR1 MNHEY, CDR2 SVGEGT. The CDR3 DNA sequence: TGTGCCAGCAGCCGAGCGGGAGGGCCCGCAGATACGCAGTATTTT. Translated: CASSRAGGPADTQYF.